The T cell receptor (beta chain) described here comes from a study of T cell repertoires and leukemia-associated antigens (dated by TCRdb to about 2019). For context, the study as a whole: Each sample yielded about 5.1 to 6.6 million read pairs and roughly 3.3 to 5.0 million effective reads, 15 million to 20 million effective reads overall.

Here is what the overall study found, with its caveats: Numbers of Vbeta genes (about 59), Jbeta genes (around 14), VDJ rearrangements and unique CDR3s did not differ significantly among the four groups. Antigen specificity and function of the expanded clones were not tested directly and required further investigation.

As concerns this clonotype: Its recognized antigen is unknown. Mismatch with germline at one junction end may stem from a read error.

Total RNA was extracted from the cultured T cells with TRIzol reagent. 5' rapid amplification of cDNA ends (5'RACE) was used to amplify TCRbeta libraries from RNA. Before sequencing, Qubit, an Agilent instrument, and quantitative PCR were used to check library concentration and integrity. A commercial service provider sequenced the qualified libraries on Illumina HiSeq or MiSeq. Per the authors' processing: MiXCR version 1.8.2 was used to identify TCR sequences in each sample. Qualified clones required a CDR3 longer than four amino acids, an in-frame nucleotide length, and no stop codon. An effective read was defined as a read containing the complete CDR3 structure. RT-PCR with 24 Vbeta primers, GeneScan spectratyping, and Sanger sequencing were used to validate the expanded clones. The public reads were run again by TCRdb, first through fastp at Q25 and then through MiXCR, and only productive beta chains were kept. One record per CDR3 amino acid sequence lists the most common genes and DNA. For this entry, the V and J calls and clone size follow TCRdb and not the study's own pipeline. Across this sample there are about 14,000 distinct CDR3 sequences, with approximately 39% seen only once. Around 9.2% of the sample is in the top ten clones.

As a first step, the CD3+ T cells were left to rest overnight in RPMI 1640 lacking fetal bovine serum, at approximately 2.7 million cells/mL. MACS immunomagnetic beads were used according to the manufacturer's instructions to isolate CD3+ T cells from PBMCs. The TCR was taken from a female donor in good health. Sequenced input: CD3+ T cells sorted from blood and cultured.

The nucleotide sequence reads as follows: TGCAGTGCTGGAGACGGACTAGGCACCGGGGAGCTGTTTTTT. It specifies CSAGDGLGTGELFF. The V and J segments used are TRBV20-1 and TRBJ2-2, and 7 bases in between align with TRBD2. The CDR3, cysteine through phenylalanine, is 14 amino acids long. Solely the CDR3 DNA is kept, with 42 bases framed from the first base. According to the germline V gene (reference sequence), CDR1 reads DFQATT and CDR2 reads SNEGSKA.